The following is a TCR beta chain sequence with its context. The CDR3 length is 11 residues. V was cut by 4 bases and J by 7 bases, with 10 bases left in between. The V gene's germline CDR1 is SQVTM and CDR2 ANQGSEA. The data originate from a study of T-cell reconstitution after alpha-beta-depleted transplantation in children. Unique molecular identifiers featured in how the TCRbeta library was prepared. TCRdb reprocessed the PCR reads with MiXCR, giving one entry per CDR3 protein. The repertoire has a few hundred thousand distinct CDR3 sequences, 8% to 10% of them found once; the top ten carry about 6%.

The chain recombines TRBV29-1 with TRBJ2-5, with D unresolved. Source: PBMCs from the stem cell graft donor, taken from the stem cell graft. This clonotype was obtained from a human donor who donated a stem cell graft to a child with acute lymphoblastic leukemia. The CDR3 DNA sequence: TGCAGCGTTGGAGGACGGAGGACCCAGTACTTC. It translates to CSVGGRRTQYF.